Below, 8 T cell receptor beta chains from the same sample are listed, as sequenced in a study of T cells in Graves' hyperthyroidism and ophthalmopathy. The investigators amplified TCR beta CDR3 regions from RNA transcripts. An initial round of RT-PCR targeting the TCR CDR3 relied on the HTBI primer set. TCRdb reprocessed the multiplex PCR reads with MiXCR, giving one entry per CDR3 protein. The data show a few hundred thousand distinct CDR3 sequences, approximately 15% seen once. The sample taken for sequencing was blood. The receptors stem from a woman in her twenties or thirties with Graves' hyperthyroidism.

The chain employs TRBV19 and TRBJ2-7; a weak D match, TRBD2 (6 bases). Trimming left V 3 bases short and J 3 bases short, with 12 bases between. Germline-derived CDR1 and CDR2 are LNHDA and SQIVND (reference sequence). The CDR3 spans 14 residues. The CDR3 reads CASSIGSGVYEQYF. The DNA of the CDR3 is TGTGCCAGTAGTATTGGCTCGGGAGTCTACGAGCAGTACTTC.

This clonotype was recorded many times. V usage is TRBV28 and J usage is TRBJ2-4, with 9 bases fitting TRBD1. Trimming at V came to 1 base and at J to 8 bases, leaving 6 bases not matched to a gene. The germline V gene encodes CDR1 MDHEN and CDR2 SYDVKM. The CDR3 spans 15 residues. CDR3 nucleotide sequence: TGTGCCAGCAGTTTATATGGGACAGGGAGGGACATTCAGTACTTC. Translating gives CASSLYGTGRDIQYF.

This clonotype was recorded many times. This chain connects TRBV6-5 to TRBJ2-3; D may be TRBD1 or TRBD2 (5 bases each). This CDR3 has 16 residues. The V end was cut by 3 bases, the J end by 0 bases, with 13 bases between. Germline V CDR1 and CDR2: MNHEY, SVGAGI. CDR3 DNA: TGTGCCAGCAGTTATCGGGACGCGAGAAGCACAGATACGCAGTATTTT. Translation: CASSYRDARSTDTQYF.

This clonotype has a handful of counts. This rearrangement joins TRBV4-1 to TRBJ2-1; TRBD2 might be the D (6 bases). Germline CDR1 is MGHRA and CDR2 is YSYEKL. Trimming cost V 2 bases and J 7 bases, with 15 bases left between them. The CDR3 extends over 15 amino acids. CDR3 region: CASSQFRPGGNEQFF. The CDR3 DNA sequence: TGCGCCAGCAGCCAATTTCGCCCCGGAGGGAATGAGCAGTTCTTC.

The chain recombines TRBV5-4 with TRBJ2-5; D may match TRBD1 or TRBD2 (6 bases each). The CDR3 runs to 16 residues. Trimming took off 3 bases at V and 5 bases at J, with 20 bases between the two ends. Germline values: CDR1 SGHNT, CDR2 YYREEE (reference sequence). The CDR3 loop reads CASSYPGSRGGETQYF. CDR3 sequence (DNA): TGTGCCAGCAGCTACCCCGGGTCTCGAGGGGGGGAGACCCAGTACTTC. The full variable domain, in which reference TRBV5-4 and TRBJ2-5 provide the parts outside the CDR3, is ETGVTQSPTHLIKTRGQQVTLRCSSQSGHNTVSWYQQALGQGPQFIFQYYREEENGRGNFPPRFSGLQFPNYSSELNVNALELDDSALYLCASSYPGSRGGETQYFGPGTRLLVL.

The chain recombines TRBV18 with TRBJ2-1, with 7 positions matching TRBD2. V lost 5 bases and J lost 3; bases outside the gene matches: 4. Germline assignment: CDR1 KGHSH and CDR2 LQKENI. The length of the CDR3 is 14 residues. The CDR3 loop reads CASSDASGYNEQFF. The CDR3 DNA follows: TGTGCCAGCTCAGATGCTAGCGGCTACAATGAGCAGTTCTTC.

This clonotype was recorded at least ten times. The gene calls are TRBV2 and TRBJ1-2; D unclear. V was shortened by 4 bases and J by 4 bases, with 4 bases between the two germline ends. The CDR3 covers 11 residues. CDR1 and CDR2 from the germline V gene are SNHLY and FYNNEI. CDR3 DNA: TGTGCCAGCAGTGGTGGCTATGGCTACACCTTC. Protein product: CASSGGYGYTF.

The CDR3 is CSARDSPGLAGVDDEQFF. The CDR3 bases are TGCAGTGCTAGAGATTCGCCGGGACTAGCGGGAGTCGATGATGAGCAGTTCTTC. V usage is TRBV20-1 and J usage is TRBJ2-1, with 14 bases aligning to TRBD2. The V segment lost 0 bases and the J segment 8 bases; nucleotides outside the gene matches: 12. Germline V gene data show CDR1 as DFQATT and CDR2 as SNEGSKA (reference sequence). This CDR3 is built from 18 residues.